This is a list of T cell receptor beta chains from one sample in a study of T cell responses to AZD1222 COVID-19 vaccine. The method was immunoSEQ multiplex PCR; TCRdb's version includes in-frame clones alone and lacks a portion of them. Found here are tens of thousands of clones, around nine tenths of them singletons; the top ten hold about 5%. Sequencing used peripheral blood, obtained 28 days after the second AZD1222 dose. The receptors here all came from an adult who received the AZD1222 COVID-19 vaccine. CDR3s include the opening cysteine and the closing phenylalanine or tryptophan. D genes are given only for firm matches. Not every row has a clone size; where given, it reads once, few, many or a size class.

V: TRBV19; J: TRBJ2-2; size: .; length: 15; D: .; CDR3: CASSIMTTNTGELFF; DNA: TGTGCCAGTAGTATAATGACTACAAACACCGGGGAGCTGTTTTTT
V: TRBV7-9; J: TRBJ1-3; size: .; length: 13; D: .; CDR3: CASREVSGNTIYF; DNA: TGTGCCAGCCGGGAGGTCTCTGGAAACACCATATATTTT
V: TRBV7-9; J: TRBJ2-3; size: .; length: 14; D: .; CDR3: CASRERQGTDTQYF; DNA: TGTGCCAGCAGGGAAAGGCAGGGCACAGATACGCAGTATTTT
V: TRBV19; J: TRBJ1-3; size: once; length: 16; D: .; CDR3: CASRGHREWTGNTIYF; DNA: TGTGCCAGTAGGGGCCACAGGGAGTGGACTGGAAACACCATATATTTT
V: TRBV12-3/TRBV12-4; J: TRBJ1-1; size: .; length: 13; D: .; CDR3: CASSWDAGTEAFF; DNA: TGTGCCAGCAGTTGGGACGCCGGAACTGAAGCTTTCTTT
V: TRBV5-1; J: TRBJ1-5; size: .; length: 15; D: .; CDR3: CASSLEGNSNQPQHF; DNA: TGCGCCAGCAGCTTGGAAGGAAATAGCAATCAGCCCCAGCATTTT
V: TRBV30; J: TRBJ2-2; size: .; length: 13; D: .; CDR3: CAWSKWGTGELFF; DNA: TGTGCCTGGAGCAAGTGGGGGACCGGGGAGCTGTTTTTT
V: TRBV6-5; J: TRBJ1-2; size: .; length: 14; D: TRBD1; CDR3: CASSKQGINYGYTF; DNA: TGTGCCAGCAGTAAACAGGGGATTAACTATGGCTACACCTTC
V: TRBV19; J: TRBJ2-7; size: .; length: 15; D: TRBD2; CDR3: CASSPLRSGGREQYF; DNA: TGTGCCAGTAGTCCTCTTCGTAGCGGGGGACGCGAGCAGTACTTC
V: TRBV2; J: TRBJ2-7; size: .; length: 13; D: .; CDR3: CANARDILYEQYF; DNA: TGTGCCAACGCCCGGGACATTCTTTACGAGCAGTACTTC
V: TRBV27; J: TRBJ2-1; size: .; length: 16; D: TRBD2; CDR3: CASSLEGGSSYNEQFF; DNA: TGTGCCAGCAGTTTGGAGGGCGGGAGCTCCTACAATGAGCAGTTCTTC
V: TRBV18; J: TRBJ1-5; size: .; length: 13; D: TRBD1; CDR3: CASSLDRGQPQHF; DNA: TGTGCCAGCTCACTGGACAGGGGTCAGCCCCAGCATTTT
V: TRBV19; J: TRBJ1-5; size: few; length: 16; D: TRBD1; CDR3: CASSTQGQGGNQPQHF; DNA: TGTGCCAGTAGTACCCAGGGACAGGGGGGGAATCAGCCCCAGCATTTT
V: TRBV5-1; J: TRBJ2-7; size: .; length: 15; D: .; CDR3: CASSPTPDGTYEQYF; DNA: TGCGCCAGCAGCCCGACACCCGACGGAACCTACGAGCAGTACTTC
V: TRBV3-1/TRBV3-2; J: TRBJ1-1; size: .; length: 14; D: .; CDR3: CASSPYGSWTEAFF; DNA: TGTGCCAGCAGCCCGTACGGCAGTTGGACTGAAGCTTTCTTT
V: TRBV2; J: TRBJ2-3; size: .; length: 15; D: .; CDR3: CASSTRGGNTDTQYF; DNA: TGTGCCAGCAGTACAAGGGGGGGGAACACAGATACGCAGTATTTT
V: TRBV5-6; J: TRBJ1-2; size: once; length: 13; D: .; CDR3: CASSSTGYYGYTF; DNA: TGTGCCAGCAGCTCAACAGGGTACTATGGCTACACCTTC
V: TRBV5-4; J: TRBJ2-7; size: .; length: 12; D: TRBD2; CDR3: CASSRDYGEQYF; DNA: TGTGCCAGCAGCAGGGACTACGGCGAGCAGTACTTC
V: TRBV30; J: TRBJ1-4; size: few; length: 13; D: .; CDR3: CAWKVTGDEKLFF; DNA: TGTGCCTGGAAGGTTACAGGAGATGAAAAACTGTTTTTT
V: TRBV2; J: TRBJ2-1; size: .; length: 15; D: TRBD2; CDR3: CASTKLAGGPDEQFF; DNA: TGTGCCAGCACCAAACTAGCGGGGGGGCCGGATGAGCAGTTCTTC
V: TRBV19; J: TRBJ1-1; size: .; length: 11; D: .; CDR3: CASSIYTEAFF; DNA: TGTGCCAGTAGTATATACACTGAAGCTTTCTTT
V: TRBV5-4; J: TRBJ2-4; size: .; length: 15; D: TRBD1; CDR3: CASSTTDRGENIQYF; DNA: TGTGCCAGCAGCACAACCGACAGGGGCGAAAACATTCAGTACTTC
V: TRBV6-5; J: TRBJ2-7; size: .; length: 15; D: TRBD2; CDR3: CASSYPSGGVYEQYF; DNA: TGTGCCAGCAGTTACCCTAGCGGGGGGGTTTACGAGCAGTACTTC
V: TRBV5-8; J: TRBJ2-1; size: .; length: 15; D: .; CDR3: CASSPEGSSYNEQFF; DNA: TGTGCCAGCAGCCCCGAGGGGAGCTCCTACAATGAGCAGTTCTTC
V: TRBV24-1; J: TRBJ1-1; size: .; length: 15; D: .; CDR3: CATSEPRREDTEAFF; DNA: TGTGCCACCAGTGAACCAAGGAGGGAGGACACTGAAGCTTTCTTT
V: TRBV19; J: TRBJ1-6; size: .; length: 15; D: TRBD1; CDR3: CASSLRDRVNSPLHF; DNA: TGTGCCAGTAGTCTCCGGGACAGGGTTAATTCACCCCTCCACTTT
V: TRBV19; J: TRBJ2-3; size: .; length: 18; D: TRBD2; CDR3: CASSMGLVRGAPTDTQYF; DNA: TGTGCCAGTAGTATGGGACTAGTCAGAGGGGCCCCCACAGATACGCAGTATTTT
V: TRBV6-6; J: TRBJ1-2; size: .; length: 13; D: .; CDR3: CASSQDGNYGYTF; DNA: TGTGCCAGCAGTCAGGACGGTAACTATGGCTACACCTTC
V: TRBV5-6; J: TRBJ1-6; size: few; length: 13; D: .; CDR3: CASSLVAQGLLHF; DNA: TGTGCCAGCAGCTTGGTGGCACAGGGACTCCTCCACTTT
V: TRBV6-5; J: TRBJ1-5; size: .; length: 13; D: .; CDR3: CAVAGSSNQPQHF; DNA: TGTGCCGTGGCGGGGAGCAGCAATCAGCCCCAGCATTTT
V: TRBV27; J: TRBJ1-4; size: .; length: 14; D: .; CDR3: CASSSGRTDEKLFF; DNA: TGTGCCAGCAGTTCGGGGCGGACGGATGAAAAACTGTTTTTT
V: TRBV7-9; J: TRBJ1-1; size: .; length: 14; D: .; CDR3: CASPTREGPTEAFF; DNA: TGTGCCAGCCCCACTAGGGAGGGGCCCACTGAAGCTTTCTTT
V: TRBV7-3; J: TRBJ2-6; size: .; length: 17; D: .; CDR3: CASSPWGGASGANVLTF; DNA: TGTGCCAGCAGCCCCTGGGGGGGGGCCTCTGGGGCCAACGTCCTGACTTTC
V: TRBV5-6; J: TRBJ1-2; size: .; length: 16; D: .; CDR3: CASTGPEGESGYGYTF; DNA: TGTGCCAGCACCGGCCCGGAGGGTGAGAGCGGGTATGGCTACACCTTC
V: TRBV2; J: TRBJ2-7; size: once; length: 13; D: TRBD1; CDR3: CASSLQGKYEQYF; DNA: TGTGCCAGCAGTTTACAGGGGAAGTACGAGCAGTACTTC
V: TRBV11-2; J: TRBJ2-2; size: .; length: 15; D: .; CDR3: CASSLIGGDTGELFF; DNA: TGTGCCAGCAGCTTAATAGGAGGAGACACCGGGGAGCTGTTTTTT
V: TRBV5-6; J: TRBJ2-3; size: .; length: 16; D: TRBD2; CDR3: CASSLRTSGGTDTQYF; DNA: TGTGCCAGCAGCTTGCGGACTAGCGGGGGCACAGATACGCAGTATTTT
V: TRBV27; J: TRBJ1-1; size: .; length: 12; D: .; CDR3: CASRLANTEAFF; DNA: TGTGCCAGCCGCCTTGCGAACACTGAAGCTTTCTTT
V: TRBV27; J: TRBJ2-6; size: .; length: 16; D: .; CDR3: CASSSQVAAGANVLTF; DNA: TGTGCCAGCAGTTCCCAGGTGGCGGCTGGGGCCAACGTCCTGACTTTC
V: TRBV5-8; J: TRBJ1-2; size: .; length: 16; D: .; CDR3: CASRPKGRGHSYGYTF; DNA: TGTGCCAGCAGACCCAAGGGCCGGGGACACTCATATGGCTACACCTTC
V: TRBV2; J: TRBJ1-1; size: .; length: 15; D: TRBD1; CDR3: CASSTNRGRNTEAFF; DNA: TGTGCCAGCAGTACCAACAGGGGGAGGAACACTGAAGCTTTCTTT
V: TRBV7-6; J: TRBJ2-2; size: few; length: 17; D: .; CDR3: CASSPQREGARTGELFF; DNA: TGTGCCAGCAGCCCCCAACGGGAGGGGGCGCGCACCGGGGAGCTGTTTTTT
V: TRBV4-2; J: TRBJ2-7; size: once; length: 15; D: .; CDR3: CASSLTGLGTYEQYF; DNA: TGTGCCAGCAGCCTTACGGGACTCGGAACCTACGAGCAGTACTTC
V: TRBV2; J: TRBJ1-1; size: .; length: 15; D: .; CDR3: CASKGPTSMNTEAFF; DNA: TGTGCCAGCAAGGGACCGACGAGCATGAACACTGAAGCTTTCTTT
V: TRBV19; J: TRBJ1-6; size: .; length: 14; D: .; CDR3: CASSIEVVDSPLHF; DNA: TGTGCCAGTAGTATTGAGGTGGTCGACTCACCCCTCCACTTT
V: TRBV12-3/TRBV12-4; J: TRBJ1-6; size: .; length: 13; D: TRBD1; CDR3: CASSPRQGSPLHF; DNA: TGTGCCAGCAGTCCCCGACAGGGATCACCCCTCCACTTT
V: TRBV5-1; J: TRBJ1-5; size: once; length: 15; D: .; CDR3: CASSPSDPGGQPQHF; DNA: TGCGCCAGCAGCCCGTCGGACCCCGGGGGTCAGCCCCAGCATTTT
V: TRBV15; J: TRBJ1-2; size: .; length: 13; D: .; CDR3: CATSVTGDYGYTF; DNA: TGTGCCACCAGCGTCACAGGCGACTATGGCTACACCTTC
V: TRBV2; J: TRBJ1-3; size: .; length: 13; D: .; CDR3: CASMAGYGNTIYF; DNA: TGTGCCAGCATGGCCGGATACGGAAACACCATATATTTT
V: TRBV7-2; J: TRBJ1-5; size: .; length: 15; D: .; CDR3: CASSFVGGGNQPQHF; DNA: TGTGCCAGCAGCTTCGTCGGCGGAGGCAATCAGCCCCAGCATTTT
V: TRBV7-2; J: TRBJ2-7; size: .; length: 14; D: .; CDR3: CASSPGQKPYEQYF; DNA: TGTGCCAGCAGTCCCGGACAGAAACCCTACGAGCAGTACTTC
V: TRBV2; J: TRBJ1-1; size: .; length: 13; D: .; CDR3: CASGAQMNTEAFF; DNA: TGTGCCAGCGGGGCCCAGATGAACACTGAAGCTTTCTTT
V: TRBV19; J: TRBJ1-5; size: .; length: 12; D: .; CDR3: CASRLGQQPQHF; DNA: TGTGCCAGTAGATTGGGGCAACAGCCCCAGCATTTT
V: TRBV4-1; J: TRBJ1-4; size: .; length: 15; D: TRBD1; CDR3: CASSPQQGAREKLFF; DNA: TGCGCCAGCAGCCCACAACAGGGGGCGCGTGAAAAACTGTTTTTT
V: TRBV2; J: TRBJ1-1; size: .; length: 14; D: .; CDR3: CASRAGGGGTEAFF; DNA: TGTGCCAGCAGGGCCGGGGGAGGCGGCACTGAAGCTTTCTTT